This TCR beta chain comes out of a study of breast tumors, draining lymph nodes, adjacent tissues. The germline V and J ends were trimmed by 6 bases and 8 bases, with 16 bases remaining between them. This CDR3 comprises 13 residues. Germline values: CDR1 LGHDT, CDR2 YNNKEL (reference sequence). Many counts were recorded for this clonotype. TCRdb called the multiplex PCR reads again in MiXCR, with one record for every CDR3 protein. The sample yields approximately 9,000 distinct CDR3 sequences, about two fifths seen once. This TCR was recovered from a female donor with breast cancer. Some clones in this sample may be carry-over from other donors' samples. The material sequenced was tumor-adjacent breast tissue. The chain uses TRBV3-1 and TRBJ1-2; TRBD1 might be the D (5 bases). For the CDR3, the DNA is TGTGCCAGCAGTCAAATCGAGGGGTGGGGCTACACCTTC. Residues: CASSQIEGWGYTF. Full variable domain (remainder filled in from reference TRBV3-1 and TRBJ1-2): DTAVSQTPKYLVTQMGNDKSIKCEQNLGHDTMYWYKQDSKKFLKIMFSYNNKELIINETVPNRFSPKSPDKAHLNLHINSLELGDSAVYFCASSQIEGWGYTFGSGTRLTVV.